This passage covers 32 T cell receptor beta chains from one sample sequenced in a study of response to subunit inactivated influenza vaccine. One entry per CDR3 protein, called by TCRdb with MiXCR from the RT-PCR reads. The sample gives fewer than 550,000 distinct CDR3 sequences, about 25% of which show up once; over 1.5% is in the top ten. The starting material was CD4+ T cells sorted from PBMCs, obtained 5 to 6 days after vaccination. The source is a man in his fifties or sixties who received an inactivated influenza vaccine.

This clonotype has more than one count but fewer than ten. The genes are TRBV7-9 and TRBJ1-5; D gene ambiguous. V was shortened by 5 bases and J by 5 bases, with 7 bases between the two germline ends. The CDR3 totals 12 residues. Per the germline V gene, CDR1 is SEHNR and CDR2 is FQNEAQ (reference sequence). CDR3: CASSRVHQPQHF. The CDR3 nucleotides read TGTGCCAGCAGCCGGGTCCATCAGCCCCAGCATTTT.

The chain recombines TRBV5-1 with TRBJ2-3; 8 nucleotides align to TRBD1. Germline CDR1 and CDR2: SGHRS and YFSETQ. V dropped 4 bases and J dropped 2; count of bases not matched to a gene: 9. There are 16 residues in the CDR3. The CDR3 protein is CASSRGDRGTTDTQYF. The CDR3 DNA reads as TGCGCCAGCAGCCGAGGCGACAGGGGAACCACAGATACGCAGTATTTT.

The genes are TRBV4-3 and TRBJ1-5; 8 bases are a match to TRBD1. Germline V gene lookup returns CDR1 LGHNA and CDR2 YSLEER. This CDR3 comprises 14 residues. After removal of 8 bases from V and 6 bases from J, the junction contained 9 bases not matched to a gene. This CDR3 is CASCSRQGSQPQHF. The CDR3 nucleotides are TGCGCCAGCTGCTCCCGACAGGGGAGTCAGCCCCAGCATTTT.

The V gene is TRBV9, the J gene TRBJ2-1; 7 nucleotides match TRBD1. After removal of 0 bases from V and 4 bases from J, the junction contained 4 bases not matched to a gene. The V gene's germline CDR1 is SGDLS and CDR2 YYNGEE. This CDR3 contains 15 residues. CDR3 sequence reads: CASSVAGTVYNEQFF. CDR3 bases: TGTGCCAGCAGCGTAGCTGGGACAGTTTACAATGAGCAGTTCTTC.

This clonotype has only a few counts. The rearrangement joins TRBV12-3 or TRBV12-4 to TRBJ2-3; 9 bases match TRBD2. The CDR3 is 15 residues long. The J segment lost 2 bases and the V segment lost 6 bases, leaving 6 bases of the junction unmatched. The CDR3 DNA reads as TGTGCCAGCAGGGCCAGCGGGGGGCCCACAGATACGCAGTATTTT. Translated: CASRASGGPTDTQYF.

The chain recombines TRBV12-3 or TRBV12-4 with TRBJ1-5; D ambiguous. This CDR3 has 14 amino acids. V lost 5 bases and J 1 base, leaving 9 bases between the germline ends. CDR3 bases: TGTGCCAGCAGTCTACAGAGAAGCAATCAGCCCCAGCATTTT. It translates to CASSLQRSNQPQHF.

In this sample, this clonotype turned up a few times. The chain has TRBV28 and TRBJ2-7, with a possible D match to TRBD1 (6 bases). The germline CDR1 and CDR2 sequences are MDHEN and SYDVKM. The CDR3 runs to 14 residues. V lost 1 base, J lost 3 bases, and 10 bases lay in between. The CDR3 DNA sequence: TGTGCCAGCAGTTTATTACAGGGTGACTACGAGCAGTACTTC. Translated: CASSLLQGDYEQYF.

The rearrangement links TRBV18 to TRBJ2-7; D is undetermined. V was trimmed by 0 bases and J by 4 bases, leaving 28 bases between them. The germline V gene encodes CDR1 KGHSH and CDR2 LQKENI. This CDR3 has 20 amino acids. The CDR3 sequence is CASSPPKYGPLTKINYEQYF. In DNA, the CDR3 is TGTGCCAGCTCACCACCGAAATATGGCCCTTTAACGAAGATTAATTACGAGCAGTACTTC.

The genes are TRBV15 and TRBJ1-1; 9 nucleotides agree with TRBD1. The length of the CDR3 is 16 residues. V shed 2 bases, J shed 4 bases, and the junction held 8 bases outside the gene matches. CDR1 and CDR2 (germline): LNHNV, YYDKDF (reference sequence). In nucleotides, the CDR3 is TGTGCCACCAGCAGATTTTGGACAGGGGCCGTCACTGAAGCTTTCTTT. Protein product: CATSRFWTGAVTEAFF.

This clonotype was seen a handful of times. The J gene is TRBJ2-1, the V gene TRBV29-1; D may be TRBD2 (5 bases). Germline V gives CDR1 SQVTM, CDR2 ANQGSEA. V lost 1 base and J lost 4, with 8 bases in between. This CDR3 has 13 amino acids. The DNA for the CDR3 is TGCAGCGTTGAAGGACCGGGATACAATGAGCAGTTCTTC. Protein sequence: CSVEGPGYNEQFF.

The rearrangement joins TRBV4-3 to TRBJ2-4; possible D gene TRBD1, 6 bases. V was trimmed by 0 bases and J by 7 bases, leaving 7 bases between them. Germline CDR1 LGHNA, CDR2 YSLEER. The CDR3 runs 13 residues. The CDR3: CASSQETGNIQYF. In nucleotides, the CDR3 is TGCGCCAGCAGCCAAGAAACAGGGAACATTCAGTACTTC.

This chain joins TRBV12-3 or TRBV12-4 and TRBJ2-7, with 10 nucleotides matching TRBD1. J lost 3 bases, V lost 10 bases, and 6 bases had no gene match. The CDR3 extends over 13 amino acids. The CDR3 nucleotides are TGTGCCACCAGAAGGACAGGGGGCTACGAGCAGTACTTC. It is translated as CATRRTGGYEQYF.

The sample holds a few counts of this clonotype. V is TRBV3-1 and J is TRBJ2-7; TRBD2 matches at 9 bases. Germline V gene lookup returns CDR1 LGHDT and CDR2 YNNKEL (reference sequence). V shed 4 bases and J 4 bases; nucleotides not matched to a gene: 2. The CDR3 has 13 amino acids. CDR3 amino acids: CASSRRGGYEQYF. CDR3 DNA sequence: TGTGCCAGCAGCCGGCGGGGGGGTTACGAGCAGTACTTC.

The chain uses TRBV10-3 and TRBJ2-3, with 9 bases identical to TRBD2. Germline V gives CDR1 ENHRY, CDR2 SYGVKD. CDR3 length: 15 residues. The junction had 6 bases not matched to a gene; V was cut back by 3 bases and J by 5 bases. CDR3 nucleotide sequence: TGTGCCATCAGTGAAGTAGCGGGAGCGGGAGATACGCAGTATTTT. Translated: CAISEVAGAGDTQYF.

This clonotype was seen ten or more times. The genes are TRBV12-3 or TRBV12-4 and TRBJ2-3; TRBD1 aligns across 7 bases. The ends lost 10 bases at V and 4 bases at J; junction bases unmatched: 8. CDR3 length: 13 amino acids. The CDR3 sequence is CATGTTGADTQYF. The CDR3 nucleotides are TGTGCCACCGGCACCACAGGGGCAGATACGCAGTATTTT.

The CDR3 DNA reads as TGTGCCAGCAGCTTGACCCCAGGGAGAAATCAGCCCCAGCATTTT. Its protein product is CASSLTPGRNQPQHF. The chain is built from TRBV7-2 and TRBJ1-5; D perhaps matches TRBD1 (5 bases). V was clipped by 3 bases and J by 4 bases, with 13 bases between them. The CDR3 sequence is 15 residues long. Germline V gene data show CDR1 as SGHTA and CDR2 as FQGNSA.

The chain has TRBV20-1 and TRBJ1-4, with unresolved D. CDR1 DFQATT and CDR2 SNEGSKA come from the germline V gene (reference sequence). This CDR3 contains 14 residues. Trimming removed 4 bases from V and 8 bases from J, with 17 bases in between. The CDR3 coding sequence is TGCAGTGCTAAGGCTGGGTCCATGATCGAAAAACTGTTTTTT. It specifies CSAKAGSMIEKLFF.

The J gene is TRBJ2-2, the V gene TRBV20-1; the match to TRBD1 covers 10 bases. The CDR3 contains 15 residues. The V and J ends lost 3 bases and 1 base, in that order; junction bases with no gene match: 2. The germline CDR1 and CDR2 sequences are DFQATT and SNEGSKA (reference sequence). CDR3 nucleotides: TGCAGTGCTAGTGGACAGGGGGTGAACACCGGGGAGCTGTTTTTT. It codes for CSASGQGVNTGELFF.

This clonotype was picked up a small number of times. V gene TRBV5-6 combines with J gene TRBJ2-7, with TRBD2 identical over 9 bases. The V gene end was trimmed by 0 bases and the J gene end by 5 bases; junction bases not matched to a gene: 9. Germline values: CDR1 SGHDT, CDR2 YYEEEE. CDR3 length: 16 amino acids. The CDR3 nucleotides are TGTGCCAGCAGCTTGGTGTCTAGCGGGAAATGGGACGAGCAGTACTTC. Translating it yields CASSLVSSGKWDEQYF.

The chain has TRBV5-1 and TRBJ2-3; 9 bases agree with TRBD2. The trim removed 3 bases at V and 3 bases at J, leaving 2 bases unmatched. The germline V gene has CDR1 SGHRS and CDR2 YFSETQ. The CDR3 totals 14 residues. CDR3 in DNA: TGCGCCAGCAGCTGGAGCGGGGGGACAGATACGCAGTATTTT. This gives the protein CASSWSGGTDTQYF.

This clonotype was recorded a few times. This sequence joins TRBV7-2 and TRBJ2-6; 7 bases are a match to TRBD2. Looked up from germline, CDR1 is SGHTA and CDR2 is FQGNSA. The CDR3 length is 17 residues. With 3 bases clipped from V and 1 base from J, the junction kept 6 bases outside the gene matches. The CDR3 region has the DNA TGTGCCAGCAGCTTTCAGGGCGGGAGATCTGGGGCCAACGTCCTGACTTTC. This encodes CASSFQGGRSGANVLTF.

The V call is TRBV29-1, the J call TRBJ2-7, with a tentative D call TRBD1 (6 bases). Germline V CDR1 and CDR2: SQVTM, ANQGSEA. V was shortened by 8 bases and J by 6 bases, with 14 bases between the two germline ends. This CDR3 comprises 11 residues. Here the CDR3 reads CSFRRGGEQYF. CDR3 DNA sequence: TGCAGCTTCCGCAGGGGCGGCGAGCAGTACTTC.

The J gene is TRBJ2-3, the V gene TRBV7-6; D is unclear. Germline V gene lookup returns CDR1 SGHVS and CDR2 FNYEAQ. CDR3 length: 15 residues. Between the trimmed V and J ends, which lost 5 bases and 0 bases, there was a span of 12 bases. CDR3 protein: CASSPQDISTDTQYF. Here the CDR3 DNA reads TGTGCCAGCAGCCCCCAAGACATCAGCACAGATACGCAGTATTTT.

The chain links TRBV5-1 to TRBJ2-1, with 8 nucleotides matching TRBD1. V was pared by 0 bases and J by 9 bases, with 8 bases of the junction left unmatched. CDR1 is SGHRS and CDR2 is YFSETQ in the germline V gene. The length of the CDR3 is 15 residues. CDR3 nucleotides: TGCGCCAGCAGCTTGGTCGGGACAGGTAAAATTGAGCAGTTCTTC. Its translation is CASSLVGTGKIEQFF. The variable domain in full, with the rest retrieved from reference TRBV5-1 and TRBJ2-1, is KAGVTQTPRYLIKTRGQQVTLSCSPISGHRSVSWYQQTPGQGLQFLFEYFSETQRNKGNFPGRFSGRQFSNSRSEMNVSTLELGDSALYLCASSLVGTGKIEQFFGPGTRLTVL.

A few counts support this clonotype. The chain couples TRBV7-2 to TRBJ2-7; TRBD2 matches 12 bases. Germline V gives CDR1 SGHTA, CDR2 FQGNSA. This CDR3 is 15 amino acids long. J lost 7 bases, V lost 5 bases, and 9 bases had no gene match. The CDR3 DNA reads TGTGCCAGCAGCCGTGGACTAGCGGGAATAGGAGAGCAGTACTTC. Protein: CASSRGLAGIGEQYF. The full variable domain, in which reference TRBV7-2 and TRBJ2-7 provide the parts outside the CDR3, is GAGVSQSPSNKVTEKGKDVELRCDPISGHTALYWYRQSLGQGLEFLIYFQGNSAPDKSGLPSDRFSAERTGGSVSTLTIQRTQQEDSAVYLCASSRGLAGIGEQYFGPGTRLTVT.

The rearrangement joins TRBV7-9 to TRBJ2-5; 8 bases line up with TRBD1. Germline loops: CDR1 SEHNR, CDR2 FQNEAQ (reference sequence). This CDR3 is built from 15 residues. V lost 5 bases, J lost 1 base, and 6 bases stayed unmatched. The CDR3 spells CASSRRQGLQETQYF. The DNA for the CDR3 is TGTGCCAGCAGCCGGCGACAGGGGCTCCAAGAGACCCAGTACTTC.

This clonotype was seen a handful of times. The chain has TRBV18 and TRBJ2-5; 7 bases are shared with TRBD1. Germline V gene sequence: CDR1 KGHSH, CDR2 LQKENI. The CDR3 has 16 amino acids. Trimming cost V 2 bases and J 1 base; bases outside gene matches: 7. The CDR3 region has the DNA TGTGCCAGCTCACCATCCTTGACAGGGTCCCAAGAGACCCAGTACTTC. It specifies CASSPSLTGSQETQYF.

This chain links TRBV7-9 with TRBJ2-5; 10 nucleotides line up with TRBD1. Looked up from germline, CDR1 is SEHNR and CDR2 is FQNEAQ (reference sequence). V was pared by 5 bases and J by 2 bases, with 5 bases of the junction left unmatched. The CDR3 runs to 15 residues. CDR3 nucleotides: TGTGCCAGCAGCCGAGACAGGGGGCGGCAAGAGACCCAGTACTTC. As protein: CASSRDRGRQETQYF.

This rearrangement joins TRBV7-2 to TRBJ2-5, with 14 bases fitting TRBD2. The V segment lost 0 bases and the J segment 1 base; nucleotides outside the gene matches: 4. Germline CDR1 SGHTA, CDR2 FQGNSA. The CDR3 contains 18 residues. CDR3 nucleotides: TGTGCCAGCAGCTTAGCGGGACTAGCGGGGGCTACCCAAGAGACCCAGTACTTC. Its protein is CASSLAGLAGATQETQYF.

The V call is TRBV7-2, the J call TRBJ2-1; a possible D gene is TRBD2 (5 bases). The V end lost 0 bases, the J end lost 6 bases, and 12 bases lay between the germline ends. This CDR3 has 15 residues. Germline V gives CDR1 SGHTA, CDR2 FQGNSA. The CDR3 DNA sequence: TGTGCCAGCAGCTTAGCGGGAGAGGGAAGCAATGAGCAGTTCTTC. The encoded protein is CASSLAGEGSNEQFF.

The rearrangement joins TRBV7-9 to TRBJ2-6; TRBD1 is a possible D gene (5 bases). Trimming stripped 4 bases from V and 4 bases from J, with 8 bases between. Germline CDR1 SEHNR, CDR2 FQNEAQ (reference sequence). The CDR3 length is 14 residues. The CDR3 region is CASSSNRGANVLTF. The CDR3 bases are TGTGCCAGCAGCTCAAACAGGGGGGCCAACGTCCTGACTTTC.

This clonotype was picked up a small number of times. V gene TRBV18 combines with J gene TRBJ1-2; TRBD1 agrees at 8 bases. There are 15 residues in the CDR3. Germline CDR1 reads KGHSH; CDR2 reads LQKENI. V lost 0 bases to trimming and J lost 7 bases; unmatched junction nucleotides: 7. Here the CDR3 DNA reads TGTGCCAGCTCACCACCGACGACAGGGGTCGGTGGCTACACCTTC. Its protein product is CASSPPTTGVGGYTF.